The following is a T cell receptor beta chain sequence with its context. Antigen: not known. These data originate in a study of cytomegalovirus exposure and HLA in healthy donors. The study's findings and limits: In an earlier analysis, productive rearrangement rates for most beta V segments clustered near 87% or 30%.

In the PCR, 60 Vbeta and 13 Jbeta primers were used. Sequencing was performed with immunoSEQ multiplex PCR; in TCRdb, only in-frame clones are kept and a portion is missing. The sample totals 130,000 to 150,000 clones; its top ten clones hold around 1.5%. Germline CDR1 reads MDHEN; CDR2 reads SYDVKM. The CDR3 loop spans 17 amino acids. V was clipped by 6 bases and J by 1 base; unmatched bases: 15. The sequence was obtained from a woman in her fifties or sixties in good health and CMV-seronegative. The chain carries TRBV28 and TRBJ2-7, with TRBD2 matching 7 bases. The sample consisted of PBMCs. The CDR3: CASSLPSRGGPSYEQYF. The CDR3 nucleotides read TGTGCCAGCAGCCTTCCTTCGCGGGGAGGGCCATCCTACGAGCAGTACTTC.